This T cell receptor beta chain originates from a study of blood T cell repertoires in COVID-19 (TCRdb year 2020). Turning to the overall study: Samples from collaborators originated in the United States, Italy and Spain and spanned both the acute and convalescent phases of COVID-19. The prospective study material was composed of cDNA or gDNA derived from T cells, B-cell-depleted T cells, or PBMCs. Deeply sampled blood TCRbeta repertoires from subjects exposed to, actively infected with, or recovered from COVID-19 were included in the dataset. A freely available public database, intended as a resource for researchers studying the immune response to SARS-CoV-2, is where the repertoires were released. The samples were drawn from two sources: the first 160 participants of the ongoing ImmuneRACE study, and 1,254 subjects contributed by 6 global collaborators. Nearly every sample came with metadata listing a de-identified subject ID, COVID-19 status, age in years and sex. Where HLA class I and class II types were available, the types were taken from metadata supplied by the sample provider, not from assay-based typing. General study outcomes and caveats: The amount of clinical and demographic metadata varied by source and participant and was provided uncurated.

TCRbeta CDR3 regions were amplified from genomic DNA using the immunoSEQ Assay, a bias-controlled multiplex PCR. The original methods were these. Within the assay, amplification of reference gene primers was used to estimate how many nucleated cells each sample contained. To quantify the absolute abundance of each unique TCRbeta CDR3 rearrangement, sequence reads were collapsed and filtered. For each sample, productive Simpson clonality was calculated as the square root of Simpson's diversity index over productive rearrangements. TCRdb's version of the immuneACCESS table is confined to in-frame rearrangements and falls short of the full clone set. An unresolved V gene accounts for under half of the shortfall where checked; the remainder is of unknown origin. The V and J calls and the clone size are those of that table, but D and trimming were determined from the DNA. The table for this sample lists some 160,000 clones; 80% to 85% of them were counted only once. 11% of the sample is held by the ten biggest clonotypes.

Collaborating institutions collected whole blood in K2EDTA tubes following their own protocols. Collaborator samples were shipped for TCRbeta analysis as frozen whole blood, isolated PBMCs, or DNA extracted from either sample type. Its CDR3 holds 14 amino acids, cysteine through phenylalanine. CDR3 DNA is the only sequence kept; it has 42 bases, read in frame from the first base. Sequences SGHDN (CDR1) and FVKESK (CDR2) are obtained from the germline V gene. Compared with germline, V lacks 4 bases and J lacks 7 bases; bases without a gene match: 7. As concerns this clone: The antigen it binds to is not known. No much larger clonotype is one base removed from it; base qualities were not supplied.

The sequence was collected from a man between 65 and 85 years old with active or convalescent COVID-19. Source material: peripheral blood. The V and J genes are TRBV14 and TRBJ1-2, with 9 junctional bases fitting TRBD1. The CDR3 protein: CASSRTGVRGGYTF. The bases are TGTGCCAGCAGCCGGACAGGGGTACGCGGTGGCTACACCTTC.